This TCR beta chain was documented in a study of T-cell reconstitution after alpha-beta-depleted transplantation in children. Regarding the study as a whole: Some patients' high day-60 TCRbeta diversity was traced to surviving recipient T cells and thymic progenitors.

This clonotype occurred a few times. Its antigen is undetermined. The CDR3 extends over 14 amino acids. V shed 7 bases and J 8 bases; nucleotides not matched to a gene: 10. Germline lookup yields CDR1 SGHRS and CDR2 YFSETQ. Using unique molecular identifiers, the investigators prepared the TCRbeta library. TCRdb re-analysed the PCR reads in MiXCR, keeping a single row per CDR3 protein. Of hundreds of thousands of distinct CDR3 sequences listed, around 13% are singletons. This receptor was obtained from a girl aged 2 to 10 with congenital amegakaryocytic thrombocytopenia, due to receive a stem cell transplant. This chain links TRBV5-1 with TRBJ2-4; 9 nucleotides match TRBD2. The specimen was PBMCs, collected before TCRalphabeta/CD19-depleted stem cell transplant. The CDR3 DNA sequence: TGCGCCAGCTCTCTTAGCGGGAGTTCGGACATTCAGTACTTC. The encoded protein is CASSLSGSSDIQYF.